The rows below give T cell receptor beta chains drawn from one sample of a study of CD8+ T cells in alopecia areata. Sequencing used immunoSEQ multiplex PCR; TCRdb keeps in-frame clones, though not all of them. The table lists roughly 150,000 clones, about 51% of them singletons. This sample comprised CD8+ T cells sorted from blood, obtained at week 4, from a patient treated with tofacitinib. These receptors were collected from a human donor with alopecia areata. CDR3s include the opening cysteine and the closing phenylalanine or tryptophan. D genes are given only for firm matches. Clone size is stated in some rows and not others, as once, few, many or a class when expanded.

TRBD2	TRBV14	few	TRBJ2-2	CASSPRLAGLNTGELFF
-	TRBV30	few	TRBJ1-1	CAWHGIATITEAFF
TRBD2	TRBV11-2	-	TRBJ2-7	CASSLGGTTYEQYF
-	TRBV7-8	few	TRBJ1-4	CASSLALGDRGEKLFF
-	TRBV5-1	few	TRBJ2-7	CASRPEGYYEQYF
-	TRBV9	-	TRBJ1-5	CASSVEDSQPQHF
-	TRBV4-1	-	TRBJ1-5	CASSQVGFGGNSNQPQHF
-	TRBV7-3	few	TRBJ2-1	CASSNWHSDEQFF
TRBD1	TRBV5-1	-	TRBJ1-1	CASSTTGGRTEAFF
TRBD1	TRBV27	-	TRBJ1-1	CASSPRQGNTEAFF
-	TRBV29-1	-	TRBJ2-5	CSVGGISGYQETQYF
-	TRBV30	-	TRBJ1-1	CAWSVGAGTEAFF
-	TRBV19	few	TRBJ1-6	CASSPGDSYNSPLHF
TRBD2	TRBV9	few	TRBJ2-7	CASSPSGLAAPSEQYF
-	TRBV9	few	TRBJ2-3	CASSVEPLQSPTDTQYF
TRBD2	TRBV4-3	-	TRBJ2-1	CASSQEPPSGEYNEQFF
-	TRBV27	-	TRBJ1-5	CASRGDDQPQHF
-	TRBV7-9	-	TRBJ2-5	CASRPPLDSETQYF
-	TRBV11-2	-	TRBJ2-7	CASQPGLPFYEQYF
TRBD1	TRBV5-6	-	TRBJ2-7	CASSSTGGPYEQYF
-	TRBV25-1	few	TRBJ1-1	CASSEFGEVNTEAFF
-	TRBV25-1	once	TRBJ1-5	CASSETNQPQHF
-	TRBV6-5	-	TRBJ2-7	CASSYSSSYEQYF
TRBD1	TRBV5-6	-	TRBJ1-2	CASTRDRANYGYTF
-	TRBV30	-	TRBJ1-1	CAWSVKLAGDTEAFF
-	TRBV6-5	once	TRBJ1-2	CASRPAVGYYGYTF
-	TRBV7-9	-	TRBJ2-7	CASSPKKGESSYEQYF
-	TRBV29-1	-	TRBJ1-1	CSVWTDTNTEAFF
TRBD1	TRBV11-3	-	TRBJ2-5	CASSETGWGETQYF
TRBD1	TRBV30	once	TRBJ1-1	CAWNQGGIGTEAFF
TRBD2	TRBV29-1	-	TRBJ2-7	CSVNSGSEYEQYF
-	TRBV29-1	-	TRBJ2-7	CSVDTANSYEQYF
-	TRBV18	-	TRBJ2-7	CASSRLSSMYEQYF
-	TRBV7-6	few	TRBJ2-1	CASSLGPEQFF
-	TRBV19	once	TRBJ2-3	CASNQDTQYF
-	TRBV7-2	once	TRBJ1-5	CASSLGPSYSNQPQHF
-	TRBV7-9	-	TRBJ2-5	CASSFLRASGETQYF
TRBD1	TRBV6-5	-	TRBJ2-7	CASSRSGQGPEQYF
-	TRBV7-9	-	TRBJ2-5	CASSPQGFETQYF
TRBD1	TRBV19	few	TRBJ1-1	CASSIDPDRDTEAFF
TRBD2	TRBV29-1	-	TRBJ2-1	CSVEGLAGGYNEQFF
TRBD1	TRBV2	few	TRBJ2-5	CASSIQGSRLWETQYF
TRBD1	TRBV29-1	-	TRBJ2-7	CSVEGATGGHPYEQYF
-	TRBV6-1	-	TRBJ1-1	CASSDRHGLPSEAFF
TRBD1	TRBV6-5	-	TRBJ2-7	CASSPGQGTYEQYF
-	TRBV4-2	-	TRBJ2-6	CASSQDNSGANVLTF
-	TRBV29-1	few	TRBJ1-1	CSVWRTEAFF
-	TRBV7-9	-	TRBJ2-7	CASSDSRRNEQYF